This T cell receptor (beta chain) was documented in a study of blood T cell repertoires in COVID-19. Study details: Material from acute and convalescent COVID-19 was sourced from the United States, Italy and Spain. T cells, B-cell-depleted T cells, or PBMCs provided the cDNA or gDNA that served as material.

Per the authors' pipeline: Amplification with reference gene primers provided the estimates of nucleated cell counts. Libraries were prepared by immunoSEQ multiplex PCR; TCRdb keeps only in-frame clonotypes and omits some of them. That table gives V, J and clone size, and the DNA gave D and trimming. The table lists 110,000 to 150,000 clones, over 80% of them singletons. About this clone itself: One junction end disagrees with the germline gene, perhaps due to a read error.

The CDR3 is made up of 14 amino acids. Per germline, CDR1 MNHEY and CDR2 SVGAGI. Material for sequencing was peripheral blood. The chain has TRBV6-5 and TRBJ2-7; no reliable D call. The sequence came from a woman of 80 years or more with acute or convalescent COVID-19. CDR3 residues: CASSDSGGSYEQYF. The DNA for the CDR3 is TGTGCCAGCAGTGACTCAGGCGGCTCCTACGAGCAGTACTTC.